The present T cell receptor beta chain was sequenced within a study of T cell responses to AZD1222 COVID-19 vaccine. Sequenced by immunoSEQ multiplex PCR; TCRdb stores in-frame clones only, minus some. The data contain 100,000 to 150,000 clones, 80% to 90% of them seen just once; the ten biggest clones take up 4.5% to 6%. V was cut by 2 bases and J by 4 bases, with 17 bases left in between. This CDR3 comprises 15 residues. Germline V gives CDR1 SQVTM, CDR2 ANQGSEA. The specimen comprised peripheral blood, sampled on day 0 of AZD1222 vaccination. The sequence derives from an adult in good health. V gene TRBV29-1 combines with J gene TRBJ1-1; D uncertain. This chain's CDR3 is CSVEPFETPGTEAFF. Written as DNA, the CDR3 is TGCAGCGTTGAACCCTTTGAAACCCCGGGCACTGAAGCTTTCTTT. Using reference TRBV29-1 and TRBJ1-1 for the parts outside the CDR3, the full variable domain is SAVISQKPSRDICQRGTSLTIQCQVDSQVTMMFWYRQQPGQSLTLIATANQGSEATYESGFVIDKFPISRPNLTFSTLTVSNMSPEDSSIYLCSVEPFETPGTEAFFGQGTRLTVV.